This TCR beta chain was observed in a study of CD8 T cells in Susac syndrome. The authors sequenced TCR beta from blood CD8+ and CD4+ T cells. Healthy donors constituted the controls, which were matched for age and sex. FACS was used to enrich TEMRA cells, whereas the CD8+ and CD4+ T cells were obtained by negative isolation. RNA, at about 0.45 to 1 ug, was reverse transcribed with random hexamers. It was immunoSEQ multiplex PCR that amplified TCR beta CDR3 across 54 Vbeta and 13 Jbeta. TCRdb re-derived calls from the immunoSEQ multiplex PCR reads in MiXCR, one entry per CDR3 protein. The table records around 50,000 distinct CDR3 sequences, 80% to 95% of them present only once. The sequenced sample consisted of CD8+ T cells from PBMCs. The sequence derives from a human donor in good health.

CDR3 bases: TGTGCCAGCTCACCATCTAGCCGCTACAATGAGCAGTTCTTC. Translated: CASSPSSRYNEQFF. The rearrangement links TRBV18 to TRBJ2-1; a possible D gene is TRBD2 (5 bases). CDR3 length equals 14 residues. The V end was cut by 2 bases, the J end by 3 bases, with 8 bases between. Germline loops: CDR1 KGHSH, CDR2 LQKENI.